Below, 27 T cell receptor beta chains from the same sample are listed, as sequenced in a study of CD8+CD57+ T cells in acquired aplastic anemia. All sequencing subjects had displayed CD8+CD57+ cell expansion on flow cytometry. The template for TCR beta VDJ and CDR3 sequence profiling was genomic DNA. TCRdb itself ran the reads through MiXCR, one entry per CDR3 protein. Here the sample spans approximately 260,000 distinct CDR3 sequences, less than 85% being singletons. The sequenced sample was sorted CD4+, CD8+, or CD8+CD57+ T cells (not recorded which) from PBMCs. All receptors derive from a human donor with aplastic anemia.

The chain links TRBV7-9 to TRBJ2-5, with D maybe TRBD2 (5 bases). The CDR3 is 15 amino acids. CDR1 and CDR2 from the germline V gene are SEHNR and FQNEAQ (reference sequence). Trimming shortened V by 1 base and J by 13 bases, and 22 bases separated the two germline ends. The CDR3 DNA reads as TGTGCCAGCAGCTTAGAGGACTGTACCCTGGTGAACACGTACTTC. As protein: CASSLEDCTLVNTYF.

This clonotype was recorded a few times. The CDR3 reads CASSLIDTQYF. Written as DNA, the CDR3 is TGTGCCAGCAGCTTAATTGATACGCAGTATTTT. This chain joins TRBV7-2 and TRBJ2-3; D gene ambiguous. The CDR3 sequence is 11 residues long. Germline V lookup: CDR1 SGHTA, CDR2 FQGNSA. V was clipped by 2 bases and J by 6 bases, with 3 bases between them.

Worth noting for this clonotype: One end of the junction varies from germline; a read error may be responsible. The V gene is TRBV20-1, the J gene TRBJ1-1; no definite D call. This CDR3 is 14 amino acids long. Germline V lookup: CDR1 DFQATT, CDR2 SNEGSKA (reference sequence). The CDR3 DNA reads as TGCAGTGCCAGAGGAGGGAAGGTTGAAACTGAAGCTTTCTTT. Translation gives CSARGGKVETEAFF.

This clonotype came up many times. V is TRBV5-1 and J is TRBJ2-1, with TRBD2 matching over 10 bases. Per the germline V gene, CDR1 is SGHRS and CDR2 is YFSETQ. V trimming: 1 base; J trimming: 7 bases; junction bases outside the gene matches: 5. The CDR3 loop spans 15 amino acids. CDR3 region: CASSLWASGSNEQFF. In nucleotides, the CDR3 is TGCGCCAGCAGCTTGTGGGCTAGCGGGAGTAATGAGCAGTTCTTC.

This clonotype came up once. In this CDR3 the conserved last residue, phenylalanine or tryptophan, is missing, so a read error is likely. The rearrangement joins TRBV2 to TRBJ2-1, with a tentative D call TRBD1 (7 bases). Trimming left V 6 bases short and J 12 bases short, with 27 bases between. This CDR3 is 16 amino acids long. The V gene's germline CDR1 is SNHLY and CDR2 FYNNEI. CDR3 loop: CASSQGGTDAQDLQFC. In nucleotides, the CDR3 is TGTGCCAGCAGCCAGGGGGGCACAGATGCGCAGGATTTGCAGTTCTGC.

This clonotype has only one observation. V gene TRBV2 combines with J gene TRBJ1-5; D perhaps matches TRBD1 (6 bases). This CDR3 is built from 19 residues. Trimming took off 0 bases at V and 0 bases at J, with 18 bases between the two ends. Germline CDR1 SNHLY, CDR2 FYNNEI. CDR3 sequence reads: CASSEAGGGGVYSNQPQHF. The CDR3 DNA reads TGTGCCAGCAGTGAAGCGGGGGGCGGGGGGGTATATAGCAATCAGCCCCAGCATTTT.

The J gene is TRBJ2-2, the V gene TRBV7-2; 9 bases agree with TRBD2. CDR1 SGHTA and CDR2 FQGNSA come from the germline V gene. J gave up 2 bases and V 0 bases, and 7 bases lay outside the gene matches. This CDR3 has 18 amino acids. As DNA, the CDR3 is TGTGCCAGCAGCTTAGCGCTTAGGACTAGCGCTAACACCGGGGAGCTGTTTTTT. This translates into CASSLALRTSANTGELFF.

The chain combines TRBV7-3 with TRBJ1-2, with 7 nucleotides matching TRBD1. Trimming at V came to 5 bases and at J to 7 bases, leaving 4 bases not matched to a gene. The CDR3 spans 12 residues. Germline CDR1 and CDR2: SGHTA and FQGTGA. Here the CDR3 reads CASSRQGTGYTF. The CDR3 nucleotides are TGTGCCAGCAGCCGACAGGGAACTGGCTACACCTTC.

Concerning this clonotype itself: Likely a read error: the CDR3 ends without its conserved phenylalanine or tryptophan. Because the CDR3's place on the DNA is in doubt, the DNA is left out and the CDR3 is given as listed by TCRdb. V usage is TRBV2 and J usage is TRBJ2-3; the table's D call TRBD2 went unverified against the DNA. Germline assignment: CDR1 SNHLY and CDR2 FYNNEI. The CDR3 extends over 14 residues, inclusive of both ends. CDR3 in amino acids: CASSVGGGPDQLYG.

There are a few counts of this clonotype. The V and J genes are TRBV10-3 and TRBJ2-1; 8 bases agree with TRBD2. The V gene end was trimmed by 6 bases and the J gene end by 0 bases; junction bases not matched to a gene: 10. The CDR3 runs to 17 residues. Germline V gene lookup returns CDR1 ENHRY and CDR2 SYGVKD. CDR3 in amino acids: CAIRDGTSHSSYNEQFF. In nucleotides, the CDR3 is TGTGCCATCAGGGACGGGACTAGTCATAGCTCCTACAATGAGCAGTTCTTC.

The chain joins TRBV6-5 to TRBJ1-1; a possible D gene is TRBD1 (5 bases). V was trimmed by 6 bases and J by 5 bases, leaving 13 bases between them. CDR3 length equals 13 residues. CDR1 and CDR2 from the germline V gene are MNHEY and SVGAGI. The CDR3 region is CASSPGGRTEAFF. The DNA of the CDR3 is TGTGCCAGCAGCCCGGGGGGGAGGACTGAAGCTTTCTTT.

For this clonotype: The junction does not match germline at one end; this may be a read error. The rearrangement links TRBV2 to TRBJ1-5; TRBD1 might be the D (6 bases). Germline assignment: CDR1 SNHLY and CDR2 FYNNEI. The CDR3 runs 14 residues. CDR3 coding DNA: TGTGCCAGCGGTGACGGGGGCACCAATACGCAGCAGCATTTT. Translating gives CASGDGGTNTQQHF.

The genes are TRBV19 and TRBJ2-1; D possibly corresponds to TRBD1 (6 bases). Germline-derived CDR1 and CDR2 are LNHDA and SQIVND (reference sequence). V lost 3 bases and J 2 bases, leaving 11 bases between the germline ends. The CDR3 totals 15 residues. The CDR3 is CASSMTRTAYNEQFF. The CDR3, as DNA: TGTGCCAGTAGTATGACAAGGACAGCCTACAATGAGCAGTTCTTC.

This chain uses TRBV7-3 with TRBJ2-7, with 8 bases that match TRBD1. CDR1 SGHTA and CDR2 FQGTGA come from the germline V gene. V shed 8 bases and J 0 bases; nucleotides not matched to a gene: 6. The CDR3 is 14 residues long. The CDR3 reads CASSRQGCSYEQYV. The CDR3 bases are TGTGCCAGCTCAAGACAGGGGTGCTCCTACGAGCAGTACGTC.

This sequence joins TRBV20-1 and TRBJ1-1, with D possibly being TRBD1 (6 bases). Trimming cost V 1 base and J 5 bases, with 11 bases left between them. CDR1 is DFQATT, CDR2 SNEGSKA, per germline (reference sequence). CDR3 length equals 13 residues. Here the CDR3 reads CSARATGLTEAFF. As DNA, the CDR3 is TGCAGTGCTAGAGCCACAGGGTTAACTGAAGCTTTCTTT.

The chain employs TRBV7-4 and TRBJ2-6, with D perhaps matching TRBD2 (6 bases). With 5 bases removed from V and 19 bases from J, the gap between germline ends came to 27 bases. The CDR3 has 15 residues. Germline values: CDR1 SGHVT, CDR2 SQSDAQ. This chain's CDR3 is CASSPGPWEANVGTF. The DNA for the CDR3 is TGTGCCAGCAGCCCAGGGCCCTGGGAGGCCAACGTCGGAACTTTC. Variable domain in full (rest from reference TRBV7-4 and TRBJ2-6): GAGVSQSPRYKVAKRGRDVALRCDSISGHVTLYWYRQTLGQGSEVLTYSQSDAQRDKSGRPSGRFSAERPERSVSTLKIQRTEQGDSAVYLCASSPGPWEANVGTFGAGSRLTVL.

This clonotype has more than one count but fewer than ten. Its ends do not fully match the called genes, so a read error is possible. CDR3 sequence reads: CAISGGDFQETQYF. The CDR3 DNA reads as TGTGCCATCAGTGGGGGGGACTTCCAAGAGACCCAGTACTTC. The chain couples TRBV6-5 to TRBJ2-5, with 7 nucleotides matching TRBD2. The length of the CDR3 is 14 residues. In germline, CDR1 is MNHEY, CDR2 SVGAGI.

The V call is TRBV9, the J call TRBJ2-1; the match to TRBD2 covers 11 bases. The V segment lost 5 bases and the J segment 14 bases; nucleotides outside the gene matches: 15. There are 15 residues in the CDR3. Germline values: CDR1 SGDLS, CDR2 YYNGEE. In nucleotides, the CDR3 is TGTGCCAGCAGTGTCCCCTTAGCGGGGGGGTTAGAGAAGTTCTTC. It specifies CASSVPLAGGLEKFF.

A remark on this clonotype: Because it lacks the conserved phenylalanine or tryptophan at the end, this CDR3 is likely a read error. The limits of the CDR3 on the DNA are not certain, so only TCRdb's listed CDR3 is given. CDR3 in amino acids: CAGQGARETQYD. The J gene is TRBJ2-5, the V gene TRBV7-3; the table's D gene call, TRBD1, was not cross checked with the DNA. The CDR3 spans 12 residues, counting both ends. The V gene's germline CDR1 is SGHTA and CDR2 FQGTGA.

The chain joins TRBV9 to TRBJ1-6, with D perhaps TRBD1 (5 bases). V shed 4 bases and J shed 7 bases, with 18 bases lying between them. Germline V gene lookup returns CDR1 SGDLS and CDR2 YYNGEE. This CDR3 contains 16 residues. The CDR3 DNA reads as TGTGCCAGCAGCCCCGGGACTAGCGGATACAATTCACCCCTCCACTTT. This gives the protein CASSPGTSGYNSPLHF.

V usage is TRBV7-9 and J usage is TRBJ2-1, with D possibly being TRBD1 (6 bases). The CDR3 is 11 residues long. The V end lost 5 bases, the J end lost 12 bases, and 11 bases lay between the germline ends. Per germline, CDR1 SEHNR and CDR2 FQNEAQ (reference sequence). CDR3 residues: CASSPDRVQFF. DNA for the CDR3: TGTGCCAGCAGCCCGGACAGAGTGCAGTTCTTC.

This chain joins TRBV2 and TRBJ2-3; 7 bases are a match to TRBD2. Germline values: CDR1 SNHLY, CDR2 FYNNEI. V shed 3 bases, J shed 14 bases, and the junction held 14 bases outside the gene matches. The CDR3 sequence is 14 residues long. DNA for the CDR3: TGTGCCAGCAGTGATGCGGGAGTCCATGATAAGCTGTATTTT. Translating it yields CASSDAGVHDKLYF.

V gene TRBV9 combines with J gene TRBJ2-3; D is possibly TRBD2 (5 bases). With 4 bases removed from V and 4 bases from J, the gap between germline ends came to 19 bases. CDR1 and CDR2 from the germline V gene are SGDLS and YYNGEE. This CDR3 has 16 amino acids. The CDR3: CASSLLIEGRSDTQYF. CDR3 coding DNA: TGTGCCAGCAGCCTACTTATAGAGGGCAGGTCAGATACGCAGTATTTT.

The chain has TRBV7-8 and TRBJ1-4; D is perhaps TRBD1 (5 bases). Germline lookup yields CDR1 SGHVS and CDR2 FQNEAQ. The CDR3 sequence is 15 residues long. Trimming removed 5 bases at V and 3 bases at J, with 13 bases between. The CDR3 DNA sequence: TGTGCCAGCAGCATAACGGGGGGTCCTAATGAAAAACTGTTTTTT. Amino acid sequence: CASSITGGPNEKLFF.

This chain links TRBV20-1 with TRBJ2-1; maybe TRBD2 (5 bases). With 4 bases removed from V and 3 bases from J, the gap between germline ends came to 16 bases. This CDR3 is built from 15 residues. The V gene's germline CDR1 is DFQATT and CDR2 SNEGSKA (reference sequence). This chain's CDR3 is CSATPGERNYNEQFF. The CDR3 DNA sequence: TGCAGTGCTACCCCCGGGGAAAGGAACTACAATGAGCAGTTCTTC.

Remarks on this clonotype: At one boundary the junction diverges from the germline segment, which might be a read error. This chain uses TRBV7-2 with TRBJ2-1; perhaps TRBD1 as D (5 bases). Per germline, CDR1 SGHTA and CDR2 FQGNSA. The CDR3 runs 13 residues. The DNA of the CDR3 is TGTGCCAGCAGCGCAGGGTCTATGTCACCCCAGTTCTTT. Amino acids: CASSAGSMSPQFF.

V is TRBV7-9 and J is TRBJ1-2; D perhaps matches TRBD1 (5 bases). CDR1 and CDR2 from the germline V gene are SEHNR and FQNEAQ (reference sequence). The CDR3 totals 16 residues. V lost 4 bases and J lost 11, with 26 bases in between. The CDR3 here is CASSSQRSGGSDEYTF. CDR3 DNA sequence: TGTGCCAGCAGCTCTCAGAGAAGCGGGGGGAGCGATGAGTACACCTTC.